The rows below give T cell receptor beta chains drawn from one sample of a study of cytotoxic CD8 clonotypes in ibrutinib-treated CLL. This table comes from immunoSEQ multiplex PCR, and its TCRdb copy is limited to in-frame clones, with some not included. The table shows some 92,000 clones, with roughly three quarters occurring only once. The sequencing used PBMCs, collected after 24 months of ibrutinib treatment. Receptors originate from a human donor with chronic lymphocytic leukemia. Each CDR3 is given with its conserved first and last residue. The order of the fields is V gene, clone size, J gene, D gene, CDR3 DNA, CDR3 protein. A D gene is named only where the DNA matches it firmly. Only part of the rows carry a size: once, few, many, or a class if the clone is expanded.

V gene: TRBV9
clone size: -
J gene: TRBJ2-5
D gene: -
CDR3 DNA: TGTGCCAGCAGCGTACATGCGGGACAAGAGACCCAGTACTTC
CDR3 protein: CASSVHAGQETQYF

V gene: TRBV13
clone size: -
J gene: TRBJ1-1
D gene: -
CDR3 DNA: TGTGCCAGCAGCCCCCCCACCCGCACTGAAGCTTTCTTT
CDR3 protein: CASSPPTRTEAFF

V gene: TRBV15
clone size: -
J gene: TRBJ1-2
D gene: -
CDR3 DNA: TGTGCCACCAAGGACGGCTCTAACTATGGCTACACCTTC
CDR3 protein: CATKDGSNYGYTF

V gene: TRBV6-5
clone size: -
J gene: TRBJ2-1
D gene: -
CDR3 DNA: TGTGCCAGCAGTTCTATAAATGAGCAGTTCTTC
CDR3 protein: CASSSINEQFF

V gene: TRBV2
clone size: -
J gene: TRBJ1-2
D gene: -
CDR3 DNA: TGTGCCAGCAGTGAAAGGGGCACTAACTATGGCTACACCTTC
CDR3 protein: CASSERGTNYGYTF

V gene: TRBV4-1
clone size: -
J gene: TRBJ1-2
D gene: TRBD1
CDR3 DNA: TGCGCCAGCAGCCAAGAGGACAGGGGGGGAGGCTACACCTTC
CDR3 protein: CASSQEDRGGGYTF

V gene: TRBV10-3
clone size: -
J gene: TRBJ2-7
D gene: -
CDR3 DNA: TGTGCCATCGGCCTAGCTACTCCCTACGAGCAGTACTTC
CDR3 protein: CAIGLATPYEQYF

V gene: TRBV7-2
clone size: -
J gene: TRBJ2-5
D gene: -
CDR3 DNA: TGTGCCAGCAGCTTACAGCGGACCCAAGAGACCCAGTACTTC
CDR3 protein: CASSLQRTQETQYF

V gene: TRBV7-9
clone size: -
J gene: TRBJ1-1
D gene: -
CDR3 DNA: TGTGCCAGCAGCTACCCGGCAAATTCGCACACTGAAGCTTTCTTT
CDR3 protein: CASSYPANSHTEAFF

V gene: TRBV19
clone size: -
J gene: TRBJ1-2
D gene: -
CDR3 DNA: TGTGCCAGTAGTATAGATCACGGCCAGCTCTTTGGCTACACCTTC
CDR3 protein: CASSIDHGQLFGYTF

V gene: TRBV11-3
clone size: -
J gene: TRBJ2-2
D gene: -
CDR3 DNA: TGTGCCAGCAGCCCCCAGGGTGGGGGGATCGACACCGGGGAGCTGTTTTTT
CDR3 protein: CASSPQGGGIDTGELFF

V gene: TRBV13
clone size: few
J gene: TRBJ1-2
D gene: TRBD1
CDR3 DNA: TGTGCCAGCAGCCCACGACAGGGAAGGGCTGAGCTCTATGGCTACACCTTC
CDR3 protein: CASSPRQGRAELYGYTF

V gene: TRBV6-1
clone size: many
J gene: TRBJ1-2
D gene: -
CDR3 DNA: TGTGCCAGCAGTACACCCTCGAGGGCCTATGGCTACACCTTC
CDR3 protein: CASSTPSRAYGYTF

V gene: TRBV28
clone size: few
J gene: TRBJ1-6
D gene: TRBD1
CDR3 DNA: TGTGCCAGCAGTCGAGGGGGCGGGGATTATAATTCACCCCTCCACTTT
CDR3 protein: CASSRGGGDYNSPLHF

V gene: TRBV19
clone size: -
J gene: TRBJ2-7
D gene: TRBD1
CDR3 DNA: TGTGCCAGTAGTATGTCGCAGGGGGTACGCTACGAGCAGTACTTC
CDR3 protein: CASSMSQGVRYEQYF

V gene: TRBV7-3
clone size: -
J gene: TRBJ2-3
D gene: -
CDR3 DNA: TGTGCCAGCAGCTTCACGACTAGCACAGATACGCAGTATTTT
CDR3 protein: CASSFTTSTDTQYF

V gene: TRBV27
clone size: -
J gene: TRBJ1-4
D gene: -
CDR3 DNA: TGTGCCAGCAGTAATAGAGTATTGGATAATGAAAAACTGTTTTTT
CDR3 protein: CASSNRVLDNEKLFF

V gene: TRBV6-1
clone size: -
J gene: TRBJ1-6
D gene: -
CDR3 DNA: TGTGCCAGCAGTCTACAGGGTCTAAGGAATTCACCCCTCCACTTT
CDR3 protein: CASSLQGLRNSPLHF

V gene: TRBV19
clone size: -
J gene: TRBJ2-1
D gene: TRBD2
CDR3 DNA: TGTGCCAGTAGTAGTTTAGTTGTTACGGGAGGCGATGAGCAGTTCTTC
CDR3 protein: CASSSLVVTGGDEQFF

V gene: TRBV29-1
clone size: once
J gene: TRBJ1-1
D gene: -
CDR3 DNA: TGCAGCGTTCTACGGTTGAACACTGAAGCTTTCTTT
CDR3 protein: CSVLRLNTEAFF

V gene: TRBV6-6
clone size: few
J gene: TRBJ2-1
D gene: -
CDR3 DNA: TGTGCCAGCAGACAAGTCGGGGAGCAGTTCTTC
CDR3 protein: CASRQVGEQFF

V gene: TRBV4-1
clone size: -
J gene: TRBJ2-3
D gene: TRBD1
CDR3 DNA: TGCGCCAGCAGCCAAGACAGGGGGCGTATCGCAGATACGCAGTATTTT
CDR3 protein: CASSQDRGRIADTQYF

V gene: TRBV11-2
clone size: -
J gene: TRBJ2-1
D gene: -
CDR3 DNA: TGTGCCAGCAGCTTAGTGAGCCTCAGAGGTGAGCAGTTCTTC
CDR3 protein: CASSLVSLRGEQFF

V gene: TRBV29-1
clone size: -
J gene: TRBJ1-2
D gene: -
CDR3 DNA: TGCAGCGCAAGATACAGTGCTAACTATGGCTACACCTTC
CDR3 protein: CSARYSANYGYTF

V gene: TRBV28
clone size: -
J gene: TRBJ2-5
D gene: TRBD1
CDR3 DNA: TGTGCCAGCAGCCCCTTAGGACAGGGAGGAGAGACCCAGTACTTC
CDR3 protein: CASSPLGQGGETQYF

V gene: TRBV11-2
clone size: -
J gene: TRBJ1-1
D gene: -
CDR3 DNA: TGTGCCAGCAGCTTGAACCTTCGGAATACTGAAGCTTTCTTT
CDR3 protein: CASSLNLRNTEAFF

V gene: TRBV10-3
clone size: -
J gene: TRBJ1-1
D gene: TRBD1
CDR3 DNA: TGTGCCATCAGTGATTTGACAGGGAGGAACACTGAAGCTTTCTTT
CDR3 protein: CAISDLTGRNTEAFF

V gene: TRBV28
clone size: -
J gene: TRBJ2-1
D gene: -
CDR3 DNA: TGTGCCAGCGGAAAGCAAGTAGCGACCAGAGAGAATGAGCAGTTCTTC
CDR3 protein: CASGKQVATRENEQFF

V gene: TRBV19
clone size: -
J gene: TRBJ2-6
D gene: TRBD1
CDR3 DNA: TGTGCCAGTAGTTTCCGGGACAGGGGCCTCTCTGGGGCCAACGTCCTGACTTTC
CDR3 protein: CASSFRDRGLSGANVLTF

V gene: TRBV28
clone size: -
J gene: TRBJ2-2
D gene: -
CDR3 DNA: TGTGCCAGCAGCCGGCCCGGGGAGCTGTTTTTT
CDR3 protein: CASSRPGELFF

V gene: TRBV11-2
clone size: -
J gene: TRBJ2-7
D gene: -
CDR3 DNA: TGTGCCAGCAGCTTAGAGTGGAGGGGACAGCAGTACTTC
CDR3 protein: CASSLEWRGQQYF

V gene: TRBV7-9
clone size: -
J gene: TRBJ2-3
D gene: -
CDR3 DNA: TGTGCCAGCAGCGTCGGAGGGGCTACAGATACGCAGTATTTT
CDR3 protein: CASSVGGATDTQYF